The clone carrying this T cell receptor (beta chain) was recorded at least ten times. The antigen remains unidentified. Subjects aged 18 to 65 presented with newly diagnosed hyperthyroidism of less than 2 months' duration. Diagnoses rested on clinical symptoms, serum thyroxine and TRAb, thyroid ultrasound and orbital computed tomography. Amplification yielded TCR beta CDR3 regions, with RNA transcripts as the source. The TCR CDR3 first-round RT-PCR relied on the HTBI primer set. From the multiplex PCR reads, TCRdb called clonotypes with MiXCR, one entry per CDR3 protein. The table lists around 420,000 distinct CDR3 sequences, approximately 14% of them singletons. These data come from a study of T cells in Graves' hyperthyroidism and ophthalmopathy. Notes on the study in general: Ophthalmopathy was separated from stable hyperthyroidism by a 13 V-J model. Most clonotypes expanded in thyroid above 0.001 were likewise present in blood.

The V end was cut by 3 bases, the J end by 5 bases, with 11 bases between. The germline V gene encodes CDR1 SNHLY and CDR2 FYNNEI. This CDR3 comprises 14 residues. Material: blood. The rearrangement links TRBV2 to TRBJ1-5; the D is unclear. The clonotype comes from a woman aged 18-29 years with Graves' hyperthyroidism. The CDR3 sequence: CASSDETRDQPQHF. For the CDR3, the DNA is TGTGCCAGCAGTGATGAGACCCGGGATCAGCCCCAGCATTTT.